A selection of T cell receptor beta chains follows, all from one sample in a study of blood T cell repertoires in COVID-19. Repertoires were generated with immunoSEQ multiplex PCR, while TCRdb's copy carries only in-frame clones and drops some. Among some 28,000 clones listed, under 85% were seen once. Sequenced input: peripheral blood. These receptors originate from a man in his 70s with acute or convalescent COVID-19. Each CDR3 is given without its conserved first and last residue. Each record gives: V gene, J gene, CDR3 protein.

>TRBV7-2|TRBJ1-5
ASSPAPGSGNQPQH
>TRBV4-1|TRBJ2-7
ASSRHSGGEREQY
>TRBV10-1|TRBJ2-7
ASSEAGPGLAGPLTYEQY
>TRBV5-6|TRBJ1-2
ASSFRRGIFYGYT
>TRBV3-1/TRBV3-2|TRBJ1-5
ASSLRDSHQPQH
>TRBV6-5|TRBJ1-2
ASSPRTGYGYT
>TRBV28|TRBJ1-6
ASTSRQGELH
>TRBV29-1|TRBJ1-1
SAPITGGGTEAF
>TRBV7-6|TRBJ2-2
ASSRTGSIPGELF
>TRBV28|TRBJ1-1
ASSLQGGTEAF
>TRBV4-2|TRBJ2-6
ASSQGQGTTGANVLT
>TRBV28|TRBJ1-3
ASRRQGPNSGNTIY
>TRBV6-2/TRBV6-3|TRBJ2-3
ASSSAGGRDTQY
>TRBV19|TRBJ2-3
ASKVRDSRADTQY
>TRBV7-2|TRBJ2-3
ASTPGLEVGTQY
>TRBV15|TRBJ2-1
ATGAGTGVYNEQF
>TRBV28|TRBJ2-1
ASSSAGTSDYNEQF
>TRBV4-3|TRBJ1-1
ASSQSGMGSEAF
>TRBV24-1|TRBJ2-7
ATSDVTGTGNDEQY
>TRBV29-1|TRBJ1-2
SVGEDGYT
>TRBV9|TRBJ1-2
ASSARQGGSNYGYT
>TRBV3-1/TRBV3-2|TRBJ2-7
ASSQAGVLEQY
>TRBV28|TRBJ2-5
ASSLWGQGISKETQY
>TRBV27|TRBJ1-5
ASSSTGILRPSQPQH
>TRBV4-2|TRBJ1-4
ASSQALGQGNEKLF
>TRBV18|TRBJ1-5
ASSPGGRNQPQH
>TRBV11-1|TRBJ2-5
ASSLLGQGGQETQY
>TRBV18|TRBJ1-4
ASSPGTGRNEKLF
>TRBV10-3|TRBJ2-7
AISEQYEQY
>TRBV18|TRBJ2-1
ASSPQLGGPGYNEQF
>TRBV30|TRBJ2-7
AWSGGALPREQY
>TRBV3-1/TRBV3-2|TRBJ1-1
ASSQEGGRRNTEAF
>TRBV19|TRBJ1-1
ASSPGTGVMEAF
>TRBV4-3|TRBJ1-3
ASSQAGQDNTIY
>TRBV4-2|TRBJ2-4
ASSQARDIENIQY
>TRBV28|TRBJ1-1
ASSQAPDTEAF
>TRBV27|TRBJ2-5
ASSARLDGGFQETQY
>TRBV6-4|TRBJ1-6
ASSAGQGMNSPLH
>TRBV2|TRBJ1-3
ASSGQGSSGNTIY